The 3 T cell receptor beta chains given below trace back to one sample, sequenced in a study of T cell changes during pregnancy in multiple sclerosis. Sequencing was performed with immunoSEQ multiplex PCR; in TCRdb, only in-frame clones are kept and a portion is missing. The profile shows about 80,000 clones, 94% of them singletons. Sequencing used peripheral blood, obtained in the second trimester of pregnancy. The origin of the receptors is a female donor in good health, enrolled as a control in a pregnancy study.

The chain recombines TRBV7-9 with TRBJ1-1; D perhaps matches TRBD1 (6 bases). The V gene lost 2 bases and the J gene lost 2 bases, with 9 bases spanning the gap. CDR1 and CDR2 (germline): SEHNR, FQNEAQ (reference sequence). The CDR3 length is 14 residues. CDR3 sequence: CASSLRTENTEAFF. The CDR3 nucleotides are TGTGCCAGCAGCTTAAGGACAGAAAACACTGAAGCTTTCTTT.

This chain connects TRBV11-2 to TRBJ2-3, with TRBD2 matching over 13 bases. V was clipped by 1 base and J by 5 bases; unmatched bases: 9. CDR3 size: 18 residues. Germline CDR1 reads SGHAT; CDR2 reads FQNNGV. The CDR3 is CASSLALGTSGTGDTQYF. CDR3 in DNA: TGTGCCAGCAGCTTAGCCCTCGGGACTAGCGGGACTGGAGATACGCAGTATTTT.

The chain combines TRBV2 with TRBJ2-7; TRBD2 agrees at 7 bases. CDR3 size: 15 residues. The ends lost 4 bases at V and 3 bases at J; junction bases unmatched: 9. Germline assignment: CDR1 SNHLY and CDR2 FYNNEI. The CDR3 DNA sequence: TGTGCCAGCAGTGTTCGGCAGGGAGGGAGCTACGAGCAGTACTTC. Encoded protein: CASSVRQGGSYEQYF.